The clone carrying this T cell receptor (beta chain) was observed a few times. The protocol was immunoSEQ multiplex PCR, while the TCRdb copy is restricted to in-frame clones and leaves out a portion. Here the sample spans roughly 160,000 clones, approximately 80% being singletons. Enrolled through a virtual design, the participants were between about 18 and 100 years of age and came from around 25 US areas. CDR1 is WNHNN, CDR2 SYGVQD, per germline (reference sequence). This CDR3 is 15 amino acids long. Trimming pared 2 bases from V and 0 bases from J, leaving 9 bases between. The data are from a study of blood T cell repertoires in COVID-19.

The source material was PBMCs or T cells enriched from blood (not recorded which). This TCR was sampled from a woman in her sixties who had recovered from COVID-19. The gene calls are TRBV10-1 and TRBJ2-3; D might be TRBD2 (6 bases). Written as DNA, the CDR3 is TGCGCCAGCAGTGAGACTAGCCCAAGCACAGATACGCAGTATTTT. Translated, it gives CASSETSPSTDTQYF.